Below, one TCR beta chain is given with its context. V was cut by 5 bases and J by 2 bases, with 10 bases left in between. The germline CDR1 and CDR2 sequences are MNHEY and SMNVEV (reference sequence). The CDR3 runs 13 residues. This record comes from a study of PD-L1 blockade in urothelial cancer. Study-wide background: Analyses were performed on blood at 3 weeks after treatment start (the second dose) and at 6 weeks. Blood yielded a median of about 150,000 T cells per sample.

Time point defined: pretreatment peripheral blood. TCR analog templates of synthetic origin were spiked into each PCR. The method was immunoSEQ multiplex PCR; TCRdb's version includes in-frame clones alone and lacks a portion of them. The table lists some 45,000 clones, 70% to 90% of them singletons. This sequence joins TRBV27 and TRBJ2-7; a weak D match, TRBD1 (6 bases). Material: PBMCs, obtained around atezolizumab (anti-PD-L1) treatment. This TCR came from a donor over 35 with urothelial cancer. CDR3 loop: CASSPGQTYEQYF. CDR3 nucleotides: TGTGCCAGCAGTCCCGGACAGACCTACGAGCAGTACTTC.